These T cell receptor beta chains were read from a single sample in a study of human T cells and chemical hapten exposure. TCRdb passed the RACE reads through MiXCR, listing each CDR3 protein once. The top ten clones hold roughly 1.5% of a sample with roughly 100,000 distinct CDR3 sequences, roughly an eighth of them seen once. The material sequenced was whole blood, taken in connection with sensitization to the hapten diphenylcyclopropenone (DPC). These receptors were collected from a woman between 45 and 60 years old with alopecia areata. Some clones in this sample may be carry-over from other donors' samples. The CDR3 runs from the conserved cysteine through the conserved F or W. Size tells how often a clone was seen (once, few, many) or the class of an expanded clone, and some rows leave it out.

clone_size cdr3_length v_call cdr3_aa
NA 12 TRBV2 CASRSELGELFF
many 15 TRBV19 CASSYLREGQETQYF
NA 16 TRBV20-1 CSAMPRSGRATDTQYF
few 15 TRBV6-1 CASSASGTGKRTQYF
few 19 TRBV4-2 CASSQDGTSGGYAYNEQFF
NA 15 TRBV13 CASSYSNREVDEQYF
NA 16 TRBV28 CASSSAQGVNTDTQYF
few 14 TRBV3-1 CASSPGNRETGYTF
few 13 TRBV18 CASSQEMNTEAFF
NA 11 TRBV6-6 CASSYGSEQYF
few 15 TRBV12-3/TRBV12-4 CASSLRASGGQTQYF
NA 13 TRBV11-2 CASSLDLDNEQYF
many 12 TRBV6-5 CASAGGRYGYTF
few 18 TRBV18 CASSTRGGGTENAYEQYF
NA 13 TRBV29-1 CSVVGLASDTQYF
NA 18 TRBV18 CASSPGLAGVANTGELFF
few 13 TRBV5-1 CASSLDVNYGYTF
many 13 TRBV7-6 CASSSGGGKTQYF
many 15 TRBV5-1 CASSLGTGSKVPLHF
NA 13 TRBV20-1 CSAPGQGSLEQYF
many 14 TRBV11-2 CASSAQGPPNEQFF
many 12 TRBV5-1 CASRAGSYEQYF
few 16 TRBV28 CASVFRDRYSGNTIYF
few 14 TRBV5-8 CASSLVGVNTEAFF